The sequence of this TCR beta chain was determined in a study of CD8 T cells in acute hepatitis C reinfection (dated by TCRdb to about 2021). Study-level background: Both during acute infection and after viral clearance, the study profiled the TCRbeta repertoire of CD8+ T cells that were specific for the HCV NS3-1073 epitope. Paired acute and follow-up samples were contributed by four spontaneous resolvers.

Results the study describes overall, beyond this receptor: NS3-1073 specific cells were too rare to sort in chronically infected subjects, so no follow-up repertoires exist for those subjects. Only the TCRbeta chain was sequenced in bulk, so alphabeta pairing of public clonotypes could not be determined. CDR3 sequences shared with other epitopes were rarely observed, and exact matching may have been limited by differing sequencing approaches. Diversity in the NS3-1073 specific repertoires was high, and no significant differences in diversity emerged among acute resolver, follow-up resolver and acute chronic samples. Some 13 public clonotypes were found regardless of outcome; one public clonotype used V04-02/J02-02. All groups showed preferential use of the TRBV04 and TRBV06 gene families, a pattern that overrepresentation in the naive pool did not explain.

A remark on this clone: Its antigen remains undetermined. No much larger clone is present one base from it, and per-base qualities are unavailable.

The cysteine opens and the phenylalanine closes a CDR3 of 13 amino acids. The read is trimmed to its CDR3 DNA, 39 bases read in frame from base 1. Relative to germline, V is 3 bases shorter and J is 5 bases shorter, with 8 bases between their ends. The germline V gene (reference sequence) provides CDR1 LNHDA and CDR2 SQIVND. Genomic DNA was extracted from the FACS-sorted cells, and the TCRbeta chains were sequenced by the commercial immunoSEQ service. In the source study's methods: ImmunoSEQ Analyzer software v3.0 and R v3.5.1 were used to analyze the repertoire data. Sequences containing stop codons or out-of-frame rearrangements were removed, so only productive rearrangements were analyzed. Simpson diversity, Shannon entropy, CDR3 length and nucleotide addition metrics were supplied by the sequencing provider. Clonotypes were grouped by frequency as dominant, sub-dominant, low or lowest abundance, and most analyses excluded clonotypes below 0.1%. Any CDR3 amino acid clonotype present in at least two subjects at a cumulative frequency of at least 0.5% was labeled public. The table was pulled from immuneACCESS by TCRdb, which kept in-frame rearrangements only. Such tables lose some clones; where checked, under half of the loss comes from unresolved V genes, and the rest has no known cause. V, J and clone size are those of that table, while D and trimming were read from the DNA. The sample contains tens of thousands of clones, roughly 89% of them found a single time. The top ten constitute more than 0.4% of the sample.

Read against the paper, the sample's time point label means: naive CD8 control sorted from an acute-time-point sample. Enrolled in the Montreal Hepatitis C Cohort (HEPCO) in Canada, the donors were people who inject drugs, and these donors were followed every 3 months. A positive HCV RNA or antibody test that followed a negative test within the previous 24 weeks was the definition used for acute primary HCV infection. Surface staining used CD3, CD8 and CD45RO antibodies, with an aqua fixable dye to exclude dead cells. Roughly 6 subjects who developed chronic infection, defined as HCV RNA positivity at 24 weeks, were also included in the cohort. Frozen stocks of peripheral blood mononuclear cells were first thawed, after which negative isolation of CD8+ T cells was carried out using the MACS CD8+ T cell Isolation Kit. A BD FACSAria II cell sorter was used for cell sorting.

The rearranged segments are TRBV19 and TRBJ2-1, with no reliable assignment of the D segment. This TCR derives from a young man with chronic hepatitis C. Sequences were obtained from naive CD8+ T cells from PBMCs. The sample's cell subset or site label, in plain terms: sorted total naive CD45RO-negative CD8+ T cells. Here the CDR3 is given as CASSMGSHNEQFF. The nucleotides are TGTGCCAGTAGTATGGGCAGTCACAATGAGCAGTTCTTC. This CDR3, with the reference TRBV19 and TRBJ2-1 proteins standing in past its ends, gives the full variable domain DGGITQSPKYLFRKEGQNVTLSCEQNLNHDAMYWYRQDPGQGLRLIYYSQIVNDFQKGDIAEGYSVSREKKESFPLTVTSAQKNPTAFYLCASSMGSHNEQFFGPGTRLTVL.